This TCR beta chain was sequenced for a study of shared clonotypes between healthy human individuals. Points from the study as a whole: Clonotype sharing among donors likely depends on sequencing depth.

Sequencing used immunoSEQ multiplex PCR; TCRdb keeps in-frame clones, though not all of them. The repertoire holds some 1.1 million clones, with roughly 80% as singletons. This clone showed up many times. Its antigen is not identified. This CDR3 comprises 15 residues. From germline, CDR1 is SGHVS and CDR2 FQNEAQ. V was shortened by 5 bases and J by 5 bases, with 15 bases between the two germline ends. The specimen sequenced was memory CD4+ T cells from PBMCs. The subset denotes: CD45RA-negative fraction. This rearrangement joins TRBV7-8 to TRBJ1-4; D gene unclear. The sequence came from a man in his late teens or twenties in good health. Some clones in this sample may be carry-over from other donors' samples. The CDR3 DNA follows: TGTGCCAGCAGCCCGTCGAAGGGATGGAATGAAAAACTGTTTTTT. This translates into CASSPSKGWNEKLFF.